These 25 T cell receptor beta chains came from one sample sequenced in a study of T-cell memory formation after mild COVID-19. Using its own MiXCR run on the 5' RACE reads, TCRdb lists one record per CDR3 protein. The sample holds roughly 300,000 distinct CDR3 sequences, about a sixth seen once. What was sequenced was PBMCs or a T cell subset sorted from them (not recorded which). Receptors originate from a man aged 18 to 30 who had mild COVID-19 (a few samples of this study predate the infection). Cell type and time point are not known.

This clonotype has a single count. The V and J genes are TRBV20-1 and TRBJ1-5, with TRBD1 matching 7 bases. The CDR3 runs to 15 residues. The V gene's germline CDR1 is DFQATT and CDR2 SNEGSKA (reference sequence). V lost 6 bases and J lost 4; bases outside the gene matches: 12. CDR3 nucleotides: TGCAGTGCCTTCACCACACTCAGGGGGAATCAGCCCCAGCATTTT. Its translation: CSAFTTLRGNQPQHF.

This clonotype was seen more than once but under ten times. The chain has TRBV25-1 and TRBJ2-5; possibly TRBD1 for D (6 bases). CDR3 length: 14 residues. V was clipped by 2 bases and J by 7 bases, with 14 bases between them. CDR1 and CDR2 (germline): MGHDK, SYGVNS. The chain's CDR3 is CASSEMARGTTQYF. The CDR3 DNA follows: TGTGCCAGCAGTGAAATGGCCAGGGGTACGACCCAGTACTTC.

The chain is built from TRBV7-9 and TRBJ2-1, with D possibly TRBD2 on 5 matching bases. The CDR3 runs 12 residues. Germline V lookup: CDR1 SEHNR, CDR2 FQNEAQ (reference sequence). V was clipped by 6 bases and J by 9 bases, with 12 bases between them. In DNA form, the CDR3 reads TGTGCCAGCAGGAAGCCAGAGGGTGAGCAGTTCTTC. Translating gives CASRKPEGEQFF. The full variable domain, in which reference TRBV7-9 and TRBJ2-1 provide the parts outside the CDR3, is DTGVSQNPRHKITKRGQNVTFRCDPISEHNRLYWYRQTLGQGPEFLTYFQNEAQLEKSRLLSDRFSAERPKGSFSTLEIQRTEQGDSAMYLCASRKPEGEQFFGPGTRLTVL.

This clonotype was picked up a small number of times. The rearrangement joins TRBV3-1 to TRBJ2-5, with TRBD2 as a possible D gene (6 bases). The CDR3 sequence is 14 residues long. The V and J ends lost 1 base and 7 bases respectively, with 13 bases between them. CDR1 LGHDT and CDR2 YNNKEL come from the germline V gene (reference sequence). This CDR3 reads CASSQVGLKATQYF. The CDR3 nucleotides are TGTGCCAGCAGCCAAGTGGGACTCAAAGCGACCCAGTACTTC.

This chain joins TRBV2 and TRBJ1-2; D unclear. The CDR3 spans 12 residues. From germline, CDR1 is SNHLY and CDR2 FYNNEI. V lost 0 bases to trimming and J lost 8 bases, with 7 bases between them. CDR3 sequence: CASSEAPEGYTF. In DNA, the CDR3 is TGTGCCAGCAGTGAAGCTCCGGAGGGCTACACCTTC.

This clonotype was detected a few times. This rearrangement joins TRBV6-5 to TRBJ2-5; D is perhaps TRBD2 (6 bases). The CDR3 is 14 amino acids. The V end was cut by 5 bases, the J end by 2 bases, with 12 bases between. Germline CDR1 MNHEY, CDR2 SVGAGI. In nucleotides, the CDR3 is TGTGCCAGCAGTAAATTTGGGGGGCAAGAGACCCAGTACTTC. Protein sequence: CASSKFGGQETQYF.

Only a few counts were recorded for this clonotype. This chain joins TRBV7-6 and TRBJ2-7, with TRBD1 matching 8 bases. Germline trimming cut 5 bases from V and 3 bases from J; bases unmatched to any gene: 9. In germline, CDR1 is SGHVS, CDR2 FNYEAQ. The CDR3 length is 15 residues. The CDR3 DNA reads TGTGCCAGCAGCCCCCCCGGGACAGGTTACTACGAGCAGTACTTC. It specifies CASSPPGTGYYEQYF. Based on the CDR3 plus reference TRBV7-6 and TRBJ2-7, the full variable domain is GAGVSQSPRYKVTKRGQDVALRCDPISGHVSLYWYRQALGQGPEFLTYFNYEAQQDKSGLPNDRFSAERPEGSISTLTIQRTEQRDSAMYRCASSPPGTGYYEQYFGPGTRLTVT.

V and J are TRBV29-1 and TRBJ2-3; D not certain. This CDR3 is 16 amino acids long. The V end lost 0 bases, the J end lost 0 bases, and 13 bases lay between the germline ends. Per the germline V gene, CDR1 is SQVTM and CDR2 is ANQGSEA. The CDR3 sequence is CSVEDLGRASTDTQYF. CDR3 sequence (DNA): TGCAGCGTTGAAGATCTGGGCAGAGCTAGCACAGATACGCAGTATTTT.

This clonotype has a handful of counts. The V call is TRBV27, the J call TRBJ2-6, with unresolved D. Germline CDR1 reads MNHEY; CDR2 reads SMNVEV (reference sequence). The germline V and J ends were trimmed by 6 bases and 0 bases, with 18 bases remaining between them. The CDR3 consists of 18 residues. Here the CDR3 DNA reads TGTGCCAGCAGATCCACCTCGAGTTGGCGCTCTGGGGCCAACGTCCTGACTTTC. Amino acids: CASRSTSSWRSGANVLTF. The entire variable domain, with the rest obtained from reference TRBV27 and TRBJ2-6, is as follows: EAQVTQNPRYLITVTGKKLTVTCSQNMNHEYMSWYRQDPGLGLRQIYYSMNVEVTDKGDVPEGYKVSRKEKRNFPLILESPSPNQTSLYFCASRSTSSWRSGANVLTFGAGSRLTVL.

This clonotype was picked up a small number of times. J is TRBJ2-1 and V is TRBV12-3 or TRBV12-4; 10 positions match TRBD1. Trimming took 7 bases from V and 4 from J; bases not matched to a gene: 4. This CDR3 contains 14 residues. The DNA for the CDR3 is TGTGCCAGCACCCCGGGACAGGGGTACAATGAGCAGTTCTTC. As protein: CASTPGQGYNEQFF.

The table lists this clonotype with a few counts. The chain recombines TRBV5-6 with TRBJ2-7; 7 nucleotides match TRBD2. Germline CDR1 and CDR2: SGHDT and YYEEEE. The V segment lost 5 bases and the J segment 7 bases; nucleotides outside the gene matches: 12. This CDR3 has 14 residues. The CDR3 is CASSSGLGSGEQYF. The CDR3 coding sequence is TGTGCCAGCAGTTCCGGACTAGGATCTGGGGAGCAGTACTTC. The full variable domain, in which reference TRBV5-6 and TRBJ2-7 provide the parts outside the CDR3, is DAGVTQSPTHLIKTRGQQVTLRCSPKSGHDTVSWYQQALGQGPQFIFQYYEEEERQRGNFPDRFSGHQFPNYSSELNVNALLLGDSALYLCASSSGLGSGEQYFGPGTRLTVT.

The table lists this clonotype with a few counts. The chain carries TRBV21-1 and TRBJ2-3; TRBD1 was called by the table and not checked on the DNA. TRBV21-1 is annotated as a pseudogene. This CDR3 is built from 14 residues. The CDR3: CASSKAGGTDTQYF. The CDR3 nucleotides are TGTGCCAGCAGCAAAGCAGGGGGCACAGATACGCAGTATTTT.

The chain combines TRBV4-1 with TRBJ2-7; D is tentatively TRBD1 or TRBD2 (5 bases each). V lost 1 base, J lost 6 bases, and 13 bases lay in between. This CDR3 has 14 residues. Germline values: CDR1 MGHRA, CDR2 YSYEKL. The CDR3 DNA is TGCGCCAGCAGCCAAGGACCATTTGGGGGCGAGCAGTACGTC. Translated: CASSQGPFGGEQYV.

This clonotype was seen only a few times. This sequence joins TRBV28 and TRBJ2-2, with D unclear. Deletions cut 6 bases from V and 4 bases from J, with 9 bases between. This CDR3 spans 13 amino acids. CDR1 is MDHEN, CDR2 SYDVKM, per germline. The CDR3 DNA is TGTGCCAGCAGGGGGTGGGGCACCGGGGAGCTGTTTTTT. Amino acid sequence: CASRGWGTGELFF.

The chain has TRBV19 and TRBJ2-7; D is undetermined. The CDR3 contains 11 residues. The germline V and J ends were trimmed by 6 bases and 2 bases, with 5 bases remaining between them. CDR1 is LNHDA, CDR2 SQIVND, per germline (reference sequence). CDR3 amino acids: CASRGTYEQYV. The CDR3 nucleotides read TGTGCCAGTAGGGGAACCTACGAGCAGTACGTC.

This clonotype has just a few counts. V is TRBV5-1 and J is TRBJ2-1; 7 bases are shared with TRBD2. Trimming cost V 0 bases and J 7 bases; bases outside gene matches: 7. The CDR3 has 15 amino acids. Germline V gene lookup returns CDR1 SGHRS and CDR2 YFSETQ. The CDR3: CASSLARRGYNEQFF. For the CDR3, the DNA is TGCGCCAGCAGCTTGGCACGGCGGGGGTATAATGAGCAGTTCTTC.

V gene TRBV9 combines with J gene TRBJ1-5; D is unresolved. The CDR3 has 15 amino acids. CDR1 SGDLS and CDR2 YYNGEE come from the germline V gene. V lost 0 bases and J 4 bases, leaving 11 bases between the germline ends. CDR3 nucleotides: TGTGCCAGCAGCGTAGATCCTGTAGGAAATCAGCCCCAGCATTTT. It encodes CASSVDPVGNQPQHF.

This clonotype was recorded a few times. The genes are TRBV7-6 and TRBJ1-1; the match to TRBD1 covers 8 bases. After removal of 5 bases from V and 12 bases from J, the junction contained 8 bases not matched to a gene. The CDR3 loop spans 12 amino acids. The germline gives CDR1 SGHVS, CDR2 FNYEAQ. CDR3 coding DNA: TGTGCCAGCAGCACCCGGACAGGGTGGACTTTCTTT. It specifies CASSTRTGWTFF. The full variable domain, rest sourced from reference TRBV7-6 and TRBJ1-1, is GAGVSQSPRYKVTKRGQDVALRCDPISGHVSLYWYRQALGQGPEFLTYFNYEAQQDKSGLPNDRFSAERPEGSISTLTIQRTEQRDSAMYRCASSTRTGWTFFGQGTRLTVV.

The rearrangement joins TRBV4-2 to TRBJ2-5; 9 nucleotides line up with TRBD2. This CDR3 contains 14 residues. The V and J ends lost 3 bases and 4 bases, in that order; junction bases with no gene match: 3. The germline gives CDR1 LGHNA, CDR2 YNFKEQ. CDR3 nucleotide sequence: TGTGCCAGCAGCCACGGACTAGCGTCAGAGACCCAGTACTTC. Its protein product is CASSHGLASETQYF.

The rearrangement links TRBV5-1 to TRBJ2-1, with 11 bases identical to TRBD2. Germline V gene lookup returns CDR1 SGHRS and CDR2 YFSETQ. Unmatched junction bases numbered 3, after V lost 4 bases and J lost 3 bases. The CDR3 contains 15 residues. The CDR3 loop is CASSLAGGLYNEQFF. The CDR3 region has the DNA TGCGCCAGCAGCCTAGCGGGGGGCCTCTACAATGAGCAGTTCTTC.

J is TRBJ1-1 and V is TRBV12-3 or TRBV12-4; maybe TRBD1 (5 bases). CDR3 length: 15 residues. Trimming removed 2 bases from V and 4 bases from J, with 14 bases in between. CDR3 region: CASSLRDRTGTEAFF. In DNA, the CDR3 is TGTGCCAGCAGTTTAAGGGACCGGACGGGCACTGAAGCTTTCTTT.

The chain links TRBV10-2 to TRBJ2-1, with 9 bases lining up with TRBD2. CDR3 size: 14 residues. Per the germline V gene, CDR1 is WSHSY and CDR2 is SAAADI. Trimming removed 4 bases from V and 9 bases from J; junction bases left unmatched: 7. The CDR3 protein is CASSASSGVGEQFF. Here the CDR3 DNA reads TGCGCCAGCAGTGCGTCTAGCGGGGTTGGTGAGCAGTTCTTC.

This clonotype was seen at least ten times. V gene TRBV4-3 combines with J gene TRBJ1-6; D is ambiguous. CDR1 is LGHNA, CDR2 YSLEER, per germline. The ends were cut back, 0 bases at V and 7 bases at J, with 4 bases in the middle. The CDR3 is 13 residues long. CDR3 in amino acids: CASSQERNSPLHF. CDR3 coding DNA: TGCGCCAGCAGCCAAGAGCGGAATTCACCCCTCCACTTT.

V gene TRBV6-5 combines with J gene TRBJ2-1; possible D gene TRBD2, 6 bases. Trimming cost V 4 bases and J 7 bases, with 11 bases left between them. The CDR3 sequence is 13 residues long. CDR1 is MNHEY, CDR2 SVGAGI, per germline. CDR3 nucleotide sequence: TGTGCCAGCAGTTGGGCCGGGACTAATGAGCAGTTCTTC. Protein: CASSWAGTNEQFF.

This clonotype has ten or more counts. The chain combines TRBV28 with TRBJ2-5, with 7 nucleotides matching TRBD1. The V and J ends lost 6 bases and 3 bases, in that order; junction bases with no gene match: 7. The CDR3 runs 14 residues. CDR1 and CDR2 (germline): MDHEN, SYDVKM. CDR3 coding DNA: TGTGCCAGCAGCGCAGGACAGGTGGAAGAGACCCAGTACTTC. This sequence encodes CASSAGQVEETQYF.